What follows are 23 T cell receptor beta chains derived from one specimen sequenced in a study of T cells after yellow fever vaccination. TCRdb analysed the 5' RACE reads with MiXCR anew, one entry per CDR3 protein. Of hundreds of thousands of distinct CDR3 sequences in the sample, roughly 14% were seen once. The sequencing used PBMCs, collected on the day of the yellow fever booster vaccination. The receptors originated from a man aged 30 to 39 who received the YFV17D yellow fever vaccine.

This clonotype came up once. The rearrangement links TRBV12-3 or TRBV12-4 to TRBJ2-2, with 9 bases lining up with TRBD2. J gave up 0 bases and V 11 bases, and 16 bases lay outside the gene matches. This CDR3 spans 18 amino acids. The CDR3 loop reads CACSSIAGDFANTGELFF. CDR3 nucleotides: TGTGCCTGCTCCTCCATAGCGGGAGATTTCGCGAACACCGGGGAGCTGTTTTTT.

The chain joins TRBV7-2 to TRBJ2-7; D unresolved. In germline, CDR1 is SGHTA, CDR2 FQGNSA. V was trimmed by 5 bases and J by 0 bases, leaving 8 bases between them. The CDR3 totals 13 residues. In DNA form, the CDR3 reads TGTGCCAGCAGCCAACAGAGCTCCTACGAGCAGTACTTC. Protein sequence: CASSQQSSYEQYF.

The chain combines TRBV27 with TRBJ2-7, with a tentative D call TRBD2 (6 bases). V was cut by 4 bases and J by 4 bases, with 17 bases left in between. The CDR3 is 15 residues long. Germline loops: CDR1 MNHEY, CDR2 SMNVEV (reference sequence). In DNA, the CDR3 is TGTGCCAGCAGTTCCCTGGAAGGAGGGAGGTACGAGCAGTACTTC. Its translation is CASSSLEGGRYEQYF.

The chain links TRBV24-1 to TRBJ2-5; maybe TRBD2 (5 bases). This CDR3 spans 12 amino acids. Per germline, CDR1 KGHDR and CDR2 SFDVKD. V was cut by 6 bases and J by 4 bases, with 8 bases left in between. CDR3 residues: CATSSGTETQYF. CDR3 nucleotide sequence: TGTGCCACCAGTTCGGGAACAGAGACCCAGTACTTC.

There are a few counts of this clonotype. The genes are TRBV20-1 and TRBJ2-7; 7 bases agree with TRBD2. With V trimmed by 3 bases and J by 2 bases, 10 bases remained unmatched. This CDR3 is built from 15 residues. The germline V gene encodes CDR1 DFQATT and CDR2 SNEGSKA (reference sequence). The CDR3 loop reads CSARSAGRTPYEQYF. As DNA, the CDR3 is TGCAGTGCTAGGTCGGCCGGGAGGACCCCCTACGAGCAGTACTTC.

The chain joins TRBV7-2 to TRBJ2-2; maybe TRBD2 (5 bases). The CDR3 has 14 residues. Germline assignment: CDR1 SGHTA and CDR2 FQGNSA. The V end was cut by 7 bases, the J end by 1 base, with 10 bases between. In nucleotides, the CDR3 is TGTGCCAGCACGGGAATCAGGAACACCGGGGAGCTGTTTTTT. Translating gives CASTGIRNTGELFF.

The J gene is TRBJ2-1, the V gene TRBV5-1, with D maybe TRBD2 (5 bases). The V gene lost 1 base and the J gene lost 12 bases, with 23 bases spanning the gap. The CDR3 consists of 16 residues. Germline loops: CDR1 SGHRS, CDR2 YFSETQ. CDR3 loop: CASSLLGGRLGDVQFF. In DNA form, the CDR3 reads TGCGCCAGCAGCTTGTTAGGAGGACGACTTGGGGATGTGCAGTTCTTC.

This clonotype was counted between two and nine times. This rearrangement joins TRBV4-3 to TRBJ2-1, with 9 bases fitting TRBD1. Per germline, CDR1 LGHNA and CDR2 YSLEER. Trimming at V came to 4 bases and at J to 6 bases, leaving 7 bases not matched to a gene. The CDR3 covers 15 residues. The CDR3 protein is CASSPGTGQGNEQFF. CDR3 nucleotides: TGCGCCAGCAGCCCCGGGACAGGGCAGGGCAATGAGCAGTTCTTC.

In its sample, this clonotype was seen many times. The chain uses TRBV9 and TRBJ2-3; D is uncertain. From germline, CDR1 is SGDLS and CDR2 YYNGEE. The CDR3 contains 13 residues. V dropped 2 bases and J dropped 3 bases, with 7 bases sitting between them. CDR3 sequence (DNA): TGTGCCAGCAGCGTTTTGGGGACAGATACGCAGTATTTT. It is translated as CASSVLGTDTQYF. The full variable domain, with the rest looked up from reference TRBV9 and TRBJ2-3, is DSGVTQTPKHLITATGQRVTLRCSPRSGDLSVYWYQQSLDQGLQFLIQYYNGEERAKGNILERFSAQQFPDLHSELNLSSLELGDSALYFCASSVLGTDTQYFGPGTRLTVL.

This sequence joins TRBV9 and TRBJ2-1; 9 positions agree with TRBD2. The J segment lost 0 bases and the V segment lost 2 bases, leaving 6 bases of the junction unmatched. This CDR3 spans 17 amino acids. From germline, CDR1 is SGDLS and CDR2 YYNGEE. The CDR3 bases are TGTGCCAGCAGCGTGGGGGATAGCGGGAGCTCCTACAATGAGCAGTTCTTC. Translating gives CASSVGDSGSSYNEQFF.

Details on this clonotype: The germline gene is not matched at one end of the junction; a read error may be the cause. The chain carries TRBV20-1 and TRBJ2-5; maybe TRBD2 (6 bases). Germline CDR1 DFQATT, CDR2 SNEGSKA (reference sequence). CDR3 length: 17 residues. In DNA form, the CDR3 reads TGCTGTGCTAGAGATTTGAAAATAGCGGCCCACCAAGAGACCCAGTACTTC. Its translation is CCARDLKIAAHQETQYF.

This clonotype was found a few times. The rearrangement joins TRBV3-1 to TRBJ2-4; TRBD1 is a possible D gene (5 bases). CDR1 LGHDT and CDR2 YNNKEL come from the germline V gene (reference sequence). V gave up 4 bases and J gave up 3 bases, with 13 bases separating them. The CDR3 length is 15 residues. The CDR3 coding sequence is TGTGCCAGCAGCCCATACCAGGGCGGCAAAAACATTCAGTACTTC. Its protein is CASSPYQGGKNIQYF.

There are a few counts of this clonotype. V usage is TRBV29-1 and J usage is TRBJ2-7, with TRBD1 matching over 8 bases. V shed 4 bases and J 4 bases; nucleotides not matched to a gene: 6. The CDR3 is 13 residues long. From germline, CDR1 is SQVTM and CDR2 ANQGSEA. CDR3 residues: CSVAGGAIYEQYF. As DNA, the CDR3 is TGCAGCGTTGCAGGGGGCGCGATTTACGAGCAGTACTTC.

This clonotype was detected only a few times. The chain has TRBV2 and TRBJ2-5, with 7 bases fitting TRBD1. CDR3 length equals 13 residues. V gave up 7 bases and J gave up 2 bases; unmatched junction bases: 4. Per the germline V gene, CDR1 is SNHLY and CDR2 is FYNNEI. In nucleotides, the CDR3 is TGTGCCAGCAAAGGGACAGAGCAAGAGACCCAGTACTTC. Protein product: CASKGTEQETQYF.

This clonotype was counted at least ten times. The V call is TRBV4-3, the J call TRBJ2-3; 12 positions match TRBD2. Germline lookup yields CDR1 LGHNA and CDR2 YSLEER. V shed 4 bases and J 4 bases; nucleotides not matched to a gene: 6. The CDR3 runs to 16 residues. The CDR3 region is CASSRQLAGGPDTQYF. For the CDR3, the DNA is TGCGCCAGCAGCCGACAACTAGCGGGAGGCCCAGATACGCAGTATTTT.

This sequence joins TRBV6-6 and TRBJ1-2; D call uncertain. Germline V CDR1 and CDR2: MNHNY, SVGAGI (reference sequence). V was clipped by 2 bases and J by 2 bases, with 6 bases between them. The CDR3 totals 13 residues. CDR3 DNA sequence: TGTGCCAGCAGTTACAAGGTGAACTATGGCTACACCTTC. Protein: CASSYKVNYGYTF.

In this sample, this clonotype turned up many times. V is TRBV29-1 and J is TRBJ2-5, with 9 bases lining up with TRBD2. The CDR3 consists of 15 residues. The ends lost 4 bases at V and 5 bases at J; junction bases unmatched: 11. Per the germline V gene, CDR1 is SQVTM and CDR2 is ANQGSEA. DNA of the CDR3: TGCAGCGTTGTTAATGGAGCGGGAGGTTTTGAGACCCAGTACTTC. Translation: CSVVNGAGGFETQYF.

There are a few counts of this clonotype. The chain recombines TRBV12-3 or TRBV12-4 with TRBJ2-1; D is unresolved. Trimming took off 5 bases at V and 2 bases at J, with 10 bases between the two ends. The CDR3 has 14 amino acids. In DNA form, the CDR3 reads TGTGCCAGCAGTGCGGCTGCTGCCTACAATGAGCAGTTCTTC. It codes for CASSAAAAYNEQFF.

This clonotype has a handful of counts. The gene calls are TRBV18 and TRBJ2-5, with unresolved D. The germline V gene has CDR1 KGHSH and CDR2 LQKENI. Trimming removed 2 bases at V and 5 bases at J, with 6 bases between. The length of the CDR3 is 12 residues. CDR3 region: CASSPNAETQYF. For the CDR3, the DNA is TGTGCCAGCTCACCAAACGCGGAGACCCAGTACTTC.

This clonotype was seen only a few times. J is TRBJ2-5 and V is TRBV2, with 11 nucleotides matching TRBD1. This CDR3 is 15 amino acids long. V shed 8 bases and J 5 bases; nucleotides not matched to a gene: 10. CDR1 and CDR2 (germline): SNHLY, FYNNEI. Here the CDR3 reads CASSGRTGGIETQYF. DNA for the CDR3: TGTGCCAGCTCAGGCCGGACAGGGGGCATTGAGACCCAGTACTTC.

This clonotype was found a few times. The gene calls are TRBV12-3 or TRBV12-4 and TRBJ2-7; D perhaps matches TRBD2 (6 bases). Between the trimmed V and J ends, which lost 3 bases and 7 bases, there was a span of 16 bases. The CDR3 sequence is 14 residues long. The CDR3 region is CASSFAGRAKEQYF. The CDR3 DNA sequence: TGTGCCAGCAGTTTTGCGGGACGAGCAAAAGAGCAGTACTTC.

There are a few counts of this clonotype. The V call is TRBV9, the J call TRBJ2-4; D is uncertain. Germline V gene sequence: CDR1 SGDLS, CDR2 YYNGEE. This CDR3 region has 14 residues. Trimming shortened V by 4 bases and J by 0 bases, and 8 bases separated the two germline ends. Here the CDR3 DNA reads TGTGCCAGCAGCCTAGACTCAGCCAAAAACATTCAGTACTTC. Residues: CASSLDSAKNIQYF.

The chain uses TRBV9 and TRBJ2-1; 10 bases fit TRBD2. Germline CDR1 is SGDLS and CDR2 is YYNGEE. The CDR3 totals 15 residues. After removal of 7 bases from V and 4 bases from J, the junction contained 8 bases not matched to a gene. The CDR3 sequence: CASGSSGSLYNEQFF. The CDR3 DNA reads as TGTGCCAGCGGATCTAGCGGGAGCCTATACAATGAGCAGTTCTTC.